The present T cell receptor beta chain was sequenced within a study of blood T cell repertoires in COVID-19. In the study overall: Sites across the United States, Italy and Spain contributed samples from acute and convalescent COVID-19.

V lost 4 bases to trimming and J lost 3 bases; unmatched junction nucleotides: 5. Germline V gene sequence: CDR1 LGHNA, CDR2 YNFKEQ. This CDR3 spans 14 amino acids. Original methodology: Estimates of nucleated cell counts were drawn from the amplification of reference gene primers. The repertoire was sequenced with immunoSEQ multiplex PCR; TCRdb's copy has only in-frame clones and lacks some. V and J calls plus clone size are reproduced from that table; the DNA served to infer D and trimming. The data show tens of thousands of clones, about 86% seen once. This TCR was recovered from a woman aged 55-75 years with acute or convalescent COVID-19. The chain links TRBV4-2 to TRBJ1-1, with 7 bases identical to TRBD1. The sample consisted of peripheral blood. CDR3 loop: CASSLSGGHTEAFF. The CDR3 DNA reads as TGTGCCAGCAGCCTATCAGGGGGGCACACTGAAGCTTTCTTT.